This is a list of T cell receptor beta chains from one sample in a study of T-cell reconstitution after alpha-beta-depleted transplantation in children. One entry per CDR3 protein results from TCRdb running MiXCR on the PCR reads. The repertoire holds about 200,000 distinct CDR3 sequences, approximately 6.9% seen once, with about 5.9% in the top ten. The input for sequencing was PBMCs, taken before TCRalphabeta/CD19-depleted stem cell transplant. The source of these receptors is a boy aged 2-9 years with acute lymphoblastic leukemia, due to receive a stem cell transplant. The CDR3 runs from the conserved cysteine through the conserved F or W. Fields, in order: J gene, D gene, V gene, clone size, CDR3 protein, CDR3 DNA. D genes are given only for firm matches. Expanded clones get a size class; other rows say once, few or many, or leave the size out.

j_call: TRBJ2-1; d_call: TRBD2; v_call: TRBV7-2; clone_size: many; cdr3_aa: CASSLSGGTPINEQFF; cdr3_nt: TGTGCCAGCAGTTTAAGCGGGGGGACCCCTATAAATGAGCAGTTCTTC
j_call: TRBJ2-5; d_call: -; v_call: TRBV7-8; clone_size: many; cdr3_aa: CASSFVRSLEQTQYF; cdr3_nt: TGTGCCAGCAGCTTCGTCAGGTCTTTAGAGCAGACCCAGTACTTC
j_call: TRBJ2-2; d_call: -; v_call: TRBV7-2; clone_size: many; cdr3_aa: CASSSGLFTGELFF; cdr3_nt: TGTGCCAGCAGCTCGGGACTTTTCACCGGGGAGCTGTTTTTT
j_call: TRBJ1-2; d_call: TRBD1; v_call: TRBV7-9; clone_size: -; cdr3_aa: CASSLVPGGNYGYTF; cdr3_nt: TGTGCCAGCAGCTTAGTCCCAGGGGGCAACTATGGCTACACCTTC
j_call: TRBJ1-6; d_call: -; v_call: TRBV7-9; clone_size: many; cdr3_aa: CASSSPYSPLHF; cdr3_nt: TGTGCCAGCAGCTCCCCCTATTCACCCCTCCACTTT
j_call: TRBJ2-2; d_call: -; v_call: TRBV5-1; clone_size: medium-sized; cdr3_aa: CASSLGSEAGELFF; cdr3_nt: TGCGCCAGCAGCTTGGGGTCGGAGGCCGGGGAGCTGTTTTTT
j_call: TRBJ2-7; d_call: -; v_call: TRBV28; clone_size: -; cdr3_aa: CASSPEGRDEQYF; cdr3_nt: TGTGCCAGCTCCCCGGAGGGAAGAGACGAGCAGTACTTC
j_call: TRBJ1-6; d_call: -; v_call: TRBV5-5; clone_size: few; cdr3_aa: CASSSDRSTLHF; cdr3_nt: TGTGCCAGCAGCTCGGACAGATCCACCCTCCACTTT
j_call: TRBJ1-6; d_call: -; v_call: TRBV25-1; clone_size: few; cdr3_aa: CASSESGNSPLHF; cdr3_nt: TGTGCCAGCAGTGAATCTGGCAATTCACCCCTCCACTTT
j_call: TRBJ2-6; d_call: TRBD1; v_call: TRBV15; clone_size: many; cdr3_aa: CATSRRTRDSYSGANVLTF; cdr3_nt: TGTGCCACCAGCAGACGGACCCGGGACAGTTACTCTGGGGCCAACGTCCTGACTTTC
j_call: TRBJ2-7; d_call: -; v_call: TRBV10-2; clone_size: many; cdr3_aa: CASSESVNPSYEQYF; cdr3_nt: TGCGCCAGCAGTGAGTCGGTAAATCCTTCCTACGAGCAGTACTTC
j_call: TRBJ1-1; d_call: TRBD1; v_call: TRBV6-5; clone_size: many; cdr3_aa: CASKGGGGNTEAFF; cdr3_nt: TGTGCCAGCAAAGGAGGGGGCGGAAACACTGAAGCTTTCTTT
j_call: TRBJ2-1; d_call: TRBD2; v_call: TRBV3-1; clone_size: many; cdr3_aa: CASSRMSGSGNEQFF; cdr3_nt: TGTGCCAGCAGCCGGATGAGCGGGAGCGGCAATGAGCAGTTCTTC
j_call: TRBJ1-1; d_call: -; v_call: TRBV5-1; clone_size: few; cdr3_aa: CASSLDGRVNTEAFF; cdr3_nt: TGCGCCAGCAGCTTGGATGGGAGAGTGAACACTGAAGCTTTCTTT
j_call: TRBJ2-4; d_call: TRBD2; v_call: TRBV6-5; clone_size: few; cdr3_aa: CASSYSQREAKNIQYF; cdr3_nt: TGTGCCAGCAGTTACTCGCAGCGGGAGGCCAAAAACATTCAGTACTTC
j_call: TRBJ2-1; d_call: TRBD1; v_call: TRBV29-1; clone_size: many; cdr3_aa: CSVWDRVDEQFF; cdr3_nt: TGCAGCGTATGGGACAGGGTTGATGAGCAGTTCTTC
j_call: TRBJ2-1; d_call: TRBD2; v_call: TRBV6-5; clone_size: many; cdr3_aa: CASSRSGITPNEQFF; cdr3_nt: TGTGCCAGCAGCCGCAGCGGGATCACTCCGAATGAGCAGTTCTTC
j_call: TRBJ2-1; d_call: TRBD2; v_call: TRBV29-1; clone_size: many; cdr3_aa: CSADLAGAYNEQFF; cdr3_nt: TGCAGCGCTGATCTAGCGGGAGCCTACAATGAGCAGTTCTTC
j_call: TRBJ1-2; d_call: -; v_call: TRBV7-2; clone_size: -; cdr3_aa: CASSLALGATTYGYTF; cdr3_nt: TGTGCCAGCAGCTTAGCCTTGGGGGCTACGACCTATGGCTACACCTTC
j_call: TRBJ2-5; d_call: TRBD2; v_call: TRBV12-3/TRBV12-4; clone_size: many; cdr3_aa: CASSAGLAGPAGETQYF; cdr3_nt: TGTGCCAGCAGTGCGGGACTAGCGGGACCGGCGGGAGAGACCCAGTACTTC
j_call: TRBJ2-4; d_call: -; v_call: TRBV21-1; clone_size: few; cdr3_aa: CASSKSLGQFLAKNIQYF; cdr3_nt: TGTGCCAGCAGCAAATCACTGGGACAGTTCTTAGCCAAAAACATTCAGTACTTC
j_call: TRBJ1-5; d_call: TRBD1; v_call: TRBV7-8; clone_size: many; cdr3_aa: CASSPGGMYSNQPQHF; cdr3_nt: TGTGCCAGCAGCCCAGGGGGCATGTATAGCAATCAGCCCCAGCATTTT
j_call: TRBJ1-5; d_call: -; v_call: TRBV2; clone_size: -; cdr3_aa: CASSLRTNQPQHF; cdr3_nt: TGTGCCAGCAGTCTCCGGACTAATCAGCCCCAGCATTTT
j_call: TRBJ2-1; d_call: -; v_call: TRBV7-2; clone_size: few; cdr3_aa: CASSLAGGGSYNEQFF; cdr3_nt: TGTGCCAGCAGCTTAGCGGGAGGGGGCTCCTACAATGAGCAGTTCTTC
j_call: TRBJ1-1; d_call: TRBD1; v_call: TRBV7-2; clone_size: -; cdr3_aa: CASTPTGDNTEAFF; cdr3_nt: TGTGCCAGCACCCCGACAGGGGATAACACTGAAGCTTTCTTT
j_call: TRBJ2-3; d_call: TRBD2; v_call: TRBV12-3/TRBV12-4; clone_size: -; cdr3_aa: CASSFRASGRSTDTQYF; cdr3_nt: TGTGCCAGCAGTTTTAGGGCTAGCGGGAGGTCCACAGATACGCAGTATTTT
j_call: TRBJ2-1; d_call: TRBD2; v_call: TRBV6-1; clone_size: many; cdr3_aa: CASNPTSGGWGEQFF; cdr3_nt: TGTGCCAGCAATCCAACTAGCGGGGGGTGGGGTGAGCAGTTCTTC